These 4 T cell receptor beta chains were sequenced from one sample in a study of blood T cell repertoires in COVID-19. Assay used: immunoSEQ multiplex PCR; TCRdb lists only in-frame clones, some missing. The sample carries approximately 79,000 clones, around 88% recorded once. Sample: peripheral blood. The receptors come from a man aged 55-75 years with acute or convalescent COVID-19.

For the CDR3, the DNA is TGTGCCAGCAGCACAATCCAGCGGGGACCCTACGAGCAGTACTTC. It specifies CASSTIQRGPYEQYF. The chain recombines TRBV6-5 with TRBJ2-7, with 7 bases identical to TRBD2. Germline V lookup: CDR1 MNHEY, CDR2 SVGAGI. The ends lost 6 bases at V and 2 bases at J; junction bases unmatched: 10. There are 15 residues in the CDR3.

This chain's CDR3 is CASSRDRSTGELFF. In nucleotides, the CDR3 is TGCGCCAGCAGCCGGGACAGATCTACCGGGGAGCTGTTTTTT. The rearrangement joins TRBV5-1 to TRBJ2-2, with 7 bases fitting TRBD1. Germline trimming cut 4 bases from V and 5 bases from J; bases unmatched to any gene: 5. CDR3 size: 14 residues. Per germline, CDR1 SGHRS and CDR2 YFSETQ.

CDR3 protein: CATKRGDTQYF. The CDR3 nucleotides read TGTGCCACCAAAAGAGGAGATACGCAGTATTTT. The rearrangement links TRBV21-1 to TRBJ2-3; the D call TRBD2 from the table was never checked on the DNA. TRBV21-1 constitutes a pseudogene. The CDR3 sequence is 11 residues long.

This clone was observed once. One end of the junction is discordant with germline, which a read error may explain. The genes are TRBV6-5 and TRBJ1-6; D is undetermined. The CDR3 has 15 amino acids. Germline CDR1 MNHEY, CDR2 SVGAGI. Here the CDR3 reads CASSTKPGLNSPPHF. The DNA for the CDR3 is TGTGCCAGCAGTACAAAACCGGGTCTCAATTCACCCCCCCACTTT.